Below, 2 T cell receptor beta chains from the same sample are listed, as sequenced in a study of T cell repertoires in cytomegalovirus infection. MiXCR, run by TCRdb on the reads, gives a single entry per CDR3 protein. The sample comprises hundreds of thousands of distinct CDR3 sequences, over 9% of which are singletons, and more than 8.5% rests with the top ten. The specimen was PBMCs. These receptors were obtained from a human donor in good health (CMV status not recorded). Some clones in this sample may be carry-over from other donors' samples.

This clonotype was detected ten times or more. V gene TRBV7-6 combines with J gene TRBJ2-3, with TRBD2 identical over 11 bases. The CDR3 spans 16 residues. The trim removed 4 bases at V and 2 bases at J, leaving 5 bases unmatched. Germline CDR1 is SGHVS and CDR2 is FNYEAQ. The DNA for the CDR3 is TGTGCCAGCAGCTCCTTACTAGCGGGGGACACAGATACGCAGTATTTT. Protein sequence: CASSSLLAGDTDTQYF.

This clonotype was observed a few times. This chain connects TRBV7-9 to TRBJ2-7; tentative D call: TRBD2 (6 bases). V dropped 5 bases and J dropped 4 bases, with 18 bases sitting between them. Germline V gene sequence: CDR1 SEHNR, CDR2 FQNEAQ (reference sequence). The CDR3 has 15 amino acids. The CDR3 protein is CASSLKRVGQYEQYF. The CDR3 coding sequence is TGTGCCAGCAGCCTCAAGCGGGTCGGCCAATACGAGCAGTACTTC.